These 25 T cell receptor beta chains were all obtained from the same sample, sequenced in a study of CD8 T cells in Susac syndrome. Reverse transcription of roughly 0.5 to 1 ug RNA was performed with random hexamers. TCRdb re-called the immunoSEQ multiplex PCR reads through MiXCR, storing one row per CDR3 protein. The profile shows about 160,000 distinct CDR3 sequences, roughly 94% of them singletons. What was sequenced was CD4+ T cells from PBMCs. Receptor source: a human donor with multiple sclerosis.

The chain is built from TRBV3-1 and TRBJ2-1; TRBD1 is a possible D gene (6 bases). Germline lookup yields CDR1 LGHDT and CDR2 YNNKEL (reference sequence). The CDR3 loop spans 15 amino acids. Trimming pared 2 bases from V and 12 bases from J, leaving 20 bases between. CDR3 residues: CASSQHPGQFIVQFF. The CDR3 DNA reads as TGTGCCAGCAGCCAACACCCGGGACAATTTATAGTGCAGTTCTTC.

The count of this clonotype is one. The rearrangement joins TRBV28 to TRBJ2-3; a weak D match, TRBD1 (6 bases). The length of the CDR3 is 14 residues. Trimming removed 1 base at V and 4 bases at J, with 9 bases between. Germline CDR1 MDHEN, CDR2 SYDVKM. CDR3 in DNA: TGTGCCAGCAGTTTATTTTCAGGGGCAGATACGCAGTATTTT. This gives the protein CASSLFSGADTQYF. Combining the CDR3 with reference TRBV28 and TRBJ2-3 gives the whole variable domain DVKVTQSSRYLVKRTGEKVFLECVQDMDHENMFWYRQDPGLGLRLIYFSYDVKMKEKGDIPEGYSVSREKKERFSLILESASTNQTSMYLCASSLFSGADTQYFGPGTRLTVL.

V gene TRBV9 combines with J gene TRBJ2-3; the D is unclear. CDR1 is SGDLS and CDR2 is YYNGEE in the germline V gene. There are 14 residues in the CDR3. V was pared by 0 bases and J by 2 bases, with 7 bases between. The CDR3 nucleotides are TGTGCCAGCAGCGTAGAGGCACTCACAGATACGCAGTATTTT. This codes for CASSVEALTDTQYF.

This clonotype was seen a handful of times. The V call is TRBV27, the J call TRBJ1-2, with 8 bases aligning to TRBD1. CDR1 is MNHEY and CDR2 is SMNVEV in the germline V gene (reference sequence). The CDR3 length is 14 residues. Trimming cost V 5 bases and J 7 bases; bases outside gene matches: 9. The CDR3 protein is CASSPGQGVGGYTF. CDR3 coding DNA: TGTGCCAGCAGTCCCGGACAGGGAGTTGGTGGCTACACCTTC.

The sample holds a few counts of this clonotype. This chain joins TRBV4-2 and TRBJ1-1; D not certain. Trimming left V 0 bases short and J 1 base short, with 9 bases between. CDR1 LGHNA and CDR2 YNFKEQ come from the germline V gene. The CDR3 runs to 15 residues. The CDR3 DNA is TGTGCCAGCAGCCAAGACGGCCGGGGGAACACTGAAGCTTTCTTT. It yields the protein CASSQDGRGNTEAFF.

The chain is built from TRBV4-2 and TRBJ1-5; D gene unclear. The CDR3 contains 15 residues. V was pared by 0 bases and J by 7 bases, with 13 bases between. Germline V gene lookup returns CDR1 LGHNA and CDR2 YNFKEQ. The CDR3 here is CASSQDNREGQPQHF. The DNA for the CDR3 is TGTGCCAGCAGCCAAGATAATCGGGAGGGCCAGCCCCAGCATTTT.

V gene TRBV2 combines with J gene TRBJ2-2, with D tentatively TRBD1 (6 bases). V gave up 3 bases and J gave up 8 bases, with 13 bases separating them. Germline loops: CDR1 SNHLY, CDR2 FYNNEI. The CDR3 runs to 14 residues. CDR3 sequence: CASSEGQEYGELFF. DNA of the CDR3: TGTGCCAGCAGTGAGGGACAAGAGTATGGGGAGCTGTTTTTT.

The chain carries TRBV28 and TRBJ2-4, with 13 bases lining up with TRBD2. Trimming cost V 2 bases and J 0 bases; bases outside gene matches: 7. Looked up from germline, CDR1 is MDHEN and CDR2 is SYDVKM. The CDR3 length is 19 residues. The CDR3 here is CASSLLGTSGAGAKNIQYF. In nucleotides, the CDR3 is TGTGCCAGCAGTTTACTCGGGACTAGCGGGGCGGGAGCCAAAAACATTCAGTACTTC. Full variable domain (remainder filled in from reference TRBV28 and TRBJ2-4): DVKVTQSSRYLVKRTGEKVFLECVQDMDHENMFWYRQDPGLGLRLIYFSYDVKMKEKGDIPEGYSVSREKKERFSLILESASTNQTSMYLCASSLLGTSGAGAKNIQYFGAGTRLSVL.

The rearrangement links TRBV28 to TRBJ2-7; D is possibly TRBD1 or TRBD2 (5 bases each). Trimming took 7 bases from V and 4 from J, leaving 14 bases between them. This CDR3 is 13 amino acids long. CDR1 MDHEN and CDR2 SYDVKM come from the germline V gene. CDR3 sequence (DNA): TGTGCCAGCACTCGGGACCCTCGGTACGAGCAGTACTTC. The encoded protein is CASTRDPRYEQYF.

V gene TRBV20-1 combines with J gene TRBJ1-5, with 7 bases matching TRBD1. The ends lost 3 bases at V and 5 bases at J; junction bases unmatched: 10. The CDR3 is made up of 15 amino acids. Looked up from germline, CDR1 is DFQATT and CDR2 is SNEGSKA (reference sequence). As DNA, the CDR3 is TGCAGTGCTAGCGCAGGACAGGCAGTCGATCAGCCCCAGCATTTT. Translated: CSASAGQAVDQPQHF.

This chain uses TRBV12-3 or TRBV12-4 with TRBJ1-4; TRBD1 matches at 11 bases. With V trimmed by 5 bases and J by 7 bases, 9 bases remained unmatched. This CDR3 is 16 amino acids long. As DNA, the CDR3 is TGTGCCAGCAGTCGCCGGACAGGGGGCTATGGTGAAAAACTGTTTTTT. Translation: CASSRRTGGYGEKLFF.

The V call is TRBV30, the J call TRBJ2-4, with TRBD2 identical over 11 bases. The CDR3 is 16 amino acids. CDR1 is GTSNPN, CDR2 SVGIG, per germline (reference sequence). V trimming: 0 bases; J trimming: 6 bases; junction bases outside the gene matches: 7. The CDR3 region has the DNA TGTGCCTGGAGTGTTGGGACTAGCGGAGGAGGAAACATTCAGTACTTC. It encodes CAWSVGTSGGGNIQYF.

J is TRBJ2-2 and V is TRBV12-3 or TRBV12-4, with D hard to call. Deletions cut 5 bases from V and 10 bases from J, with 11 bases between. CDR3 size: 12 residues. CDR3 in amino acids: CASSPMGSELFF. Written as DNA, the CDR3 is TGTGCCAGCAGTCCAATGGGGTCGGAGCTGTTTTTT.

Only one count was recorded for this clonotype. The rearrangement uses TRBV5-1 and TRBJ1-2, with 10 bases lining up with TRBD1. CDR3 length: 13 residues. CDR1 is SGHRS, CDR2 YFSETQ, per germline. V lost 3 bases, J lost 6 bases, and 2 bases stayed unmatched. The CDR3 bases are TGCGCCAGCAGCTCCGGGACAGGGGATGGCTACACCTTC. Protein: CASSSGTGDGYTF.

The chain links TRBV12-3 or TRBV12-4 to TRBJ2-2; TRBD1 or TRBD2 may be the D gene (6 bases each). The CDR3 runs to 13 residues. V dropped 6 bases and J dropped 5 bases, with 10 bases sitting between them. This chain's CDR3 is CASSVGGTGELFF. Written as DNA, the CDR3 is TGTGCCAGCAGCGTAGGGGGGACCGGGGAGCTGTTTTTT.

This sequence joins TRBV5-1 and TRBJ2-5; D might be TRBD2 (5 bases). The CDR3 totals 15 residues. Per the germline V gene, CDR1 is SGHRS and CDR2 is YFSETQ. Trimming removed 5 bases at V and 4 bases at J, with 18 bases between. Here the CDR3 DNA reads TGCGCCAGCAGAAGTACACTAGGCAGAGTAGAGACCCAGTACTTC. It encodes CASRSTLGRVETQYF.

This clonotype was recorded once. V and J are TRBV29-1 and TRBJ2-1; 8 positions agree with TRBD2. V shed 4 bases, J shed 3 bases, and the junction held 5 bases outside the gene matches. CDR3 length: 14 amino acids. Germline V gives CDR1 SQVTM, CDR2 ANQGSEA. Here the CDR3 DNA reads TGCAGCGTTGTTTCAAGCGGGAGCTACAATGAGCAGTTCTTC. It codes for CSVVSSGSYNEQFF.

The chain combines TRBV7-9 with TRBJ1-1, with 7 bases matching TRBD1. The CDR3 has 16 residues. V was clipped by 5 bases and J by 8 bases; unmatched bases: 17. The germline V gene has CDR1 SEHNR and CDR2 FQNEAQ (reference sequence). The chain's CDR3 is CASSPSLGQPLGEAFF. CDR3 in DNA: TGTGCCAGCAGCCCGTCTCTGGGACAGCCATTAGGGGAAGCTTTCTTT.

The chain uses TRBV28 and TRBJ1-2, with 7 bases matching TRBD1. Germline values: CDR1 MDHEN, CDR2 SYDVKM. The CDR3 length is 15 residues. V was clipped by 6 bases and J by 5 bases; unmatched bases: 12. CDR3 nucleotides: TGTGCCAGCAGCTCCCCAGCAGGGGGGGGTTATGGCTACACCTTC. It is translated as CASSSPAGGGYGYTF.

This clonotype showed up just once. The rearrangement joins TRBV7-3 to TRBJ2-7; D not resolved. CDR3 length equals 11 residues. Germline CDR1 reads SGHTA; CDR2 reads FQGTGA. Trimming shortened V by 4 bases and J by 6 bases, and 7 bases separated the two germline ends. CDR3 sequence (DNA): TGTGCCAGCAGCTCTGGCTCCGAGCAGTACTTC. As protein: CASSSGSEQYF.

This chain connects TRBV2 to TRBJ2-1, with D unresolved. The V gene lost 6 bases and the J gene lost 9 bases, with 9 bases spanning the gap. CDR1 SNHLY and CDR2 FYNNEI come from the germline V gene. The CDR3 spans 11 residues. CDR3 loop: CASSPLVEQFF. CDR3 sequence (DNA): TGTGCCAGCAGCCCCCTAGTTGAGCAGTTCTTC.

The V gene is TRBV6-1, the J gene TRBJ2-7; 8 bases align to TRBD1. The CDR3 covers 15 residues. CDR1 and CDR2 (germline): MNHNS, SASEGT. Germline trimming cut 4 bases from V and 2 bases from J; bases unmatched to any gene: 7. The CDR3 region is CASSARTGSTYEQYF. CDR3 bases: TGTGCCAGCAGTGCGAGGACAGGGAGTACCTACGAGCAGTACTTC.

The CDR3 DNA reads as TGCAGCGTTGCGGACAGGATAAATCAGCCCCAGCATTTT. This encodes CSVADRINQPQHF. The rearrangement links TRBV29-1 to TRBJ1-5, with 7 bases identical to TRBD1. The CDR3 totals 13 residues. From germline, CDR1 is SQVTM and CDR2 ANQGSEA. V lost 4 bases to trimming and J lost 4 bases; unmatched junction nucleotides: 4.

The CDR3 region is CASSLPGQGAGELFF. The CDR3 DNA is TGTGCCAGCAGTCTGCCGGGACAGGGGGCCGGGGAGCTGTTTTTT. The chain links TRBV28 to TRBJ2-2, with 11 positions matching TRBD1. After removal of 5 bases from V and 6 bases from J, the junction contained 5 bases not matched to a gene. CDR1 and CDR2 from the germline V gene are MDHEN and SYDVKM. The CDR3 contains 15 residues.

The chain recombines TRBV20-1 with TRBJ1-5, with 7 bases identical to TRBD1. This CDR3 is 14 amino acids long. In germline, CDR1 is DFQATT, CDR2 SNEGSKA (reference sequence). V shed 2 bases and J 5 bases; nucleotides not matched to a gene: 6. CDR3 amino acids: CSARPDRADQPQHF. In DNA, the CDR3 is TGCAGTGCTAGACCCGACAGGGCTGATCAGCCCCAGCATTTT.